This entry lists 21 T cell receptor beta chains sequenced from one sample in a study of blood T cells in healthy people across ages. Sample-barcoded 5' priming and a J-beta primer mix drove a second PCR of about 6 to 11 cycles. TCRdb reprocessed the 5' RACE reads with MiXCR, giving one entry per CDR3 protein. The sample consists of around 1,700,000 distinct CDR3 sequences, 28% of them appearing once. The sample taken for sequencing was blood. The receptor set was obtained from a woman younger than 45 in good health.

The V gene is TRBV3-1, the J gene TRBJ2-3, with 9 bases identical to TRBD2. Germline-derived CDR1 and CDR2 are LGHDT and YNNKEL (reference sequence). CDR3 length: 14 amino acids. V dropped 7 bases and J dropped 6; count of bases not matched to a gene: 8. DNA for the CDR3: TGTGCCAGCAAACCGGGACTAGCAGTCGATACGCAGTATTTT. Protein product: CASKPGLAVDTQYF.

The chain uses TRBV27 and TRBJ1-5; D gene uncertain. V was clipped by 9 bases and J by 1 base, with 16 bases between them. The CDR3 is 15 residues long. The germline CDR1 and CDR2 sequences are MNHEY and SMNVEV (reference sequence). The CDR3 reads CASSSAEGSNQPQHF. CDR3 nucleotide sequence: TGTGCCAGTTCTTCCGCGGAAGGAAGCAATCAGCCCCAGCATTTT.

This clonotype was counted many times. The chain carries TRBV6-5 and TRBJ1-4; 7 bases fit TRBD1. In germline, CDR1 is MNHEY, CDR2 SVGAGI. This CDR3 has 14 amino acids. The V and J ends lost 6 bases and 7 bases, in that order; junction bases with no gene match: 8. CDR3 amino acids: CASSPQGGSEKLFF. The CDR3 DNA is TGTGCCAGCAGCCCTCAGGGGGGAAGTGAAAAACTGTTTTTT.

This clonotype has only a few counts. The V and J genes are TRBV9 and TRBJ2-1; D unclear. Trimming cost V 3 bases and J 10 bases, with 17 bases left between them. The germline V gene encodes CDR1 SGDLS and CDR2 YYNGEE. The CDR3 has 14 amino acids. The CDR3 loop is CASSAPLSSEEQFF. In DNA, the CDR3 is TGTGCCAGCAGCGCCCCACTCTCGAGTGAGGAGCAGTTCTTC.

A few counts support this clonotype. The chain couples TRBV13 to TRBJ2-4; D is uncertain. The last part of the DNA fits TRBJ2-7 better; the J call may be wrong. Germline loops: CDR1 PRHDT, CDR2 FYEKMQ (reference sequence). CDR3 length: 14 amino acids. CDR3 in DNA: TGTGCCAGCAGTTTACAGCGCCTTTCCCACGAGCAGTACTTC. Its protein product is CASSLQRLSHEQYF.

Regarding this clonotype: One end of the junction fails to match germline, which may point to a read error. The CDR3 protein is CASSSDRGNTDSQYF. For the CDR3, the DNA is TGCGCCAGCAGTTCGGACAGGGGGAACACAGATTCGCAGTATTTT. V usage is TRBV10-1 and J usage is TRBJ2-3, with 10 bases lining up with TRBD1. The CDR3 is 15 residues long. In germline, CDR1 is WNHNN, CDR2 SYGVQD (reference sequence).

About this clonotype: Compared with germline, one end of the junction differs, possibly owing to a read error. The chain has TRBV5-1 and TRBJ2-2; D assignment may be TRBD1 or TRBD2 (7 bases each). The CDR3 spans 14 residues. In germline, CDR1 is SGHRS, CDR2 YFSETQ. The CDR3, as DNA: TGCGCCAGCAGCCAGGGGGGGTTGTCCGGGGATCTGTTTTTT. Its translation is CASSQGGLSGDLFF. The variable domain in full, completed from reference TRBV5-1 and TRBJ2-2, reads KAGVTQTPRYLIKTRGQQVTLSCSPISGHRSVSWYQQTPGQGLQFLFEYFSETQRNKGNFPGRFSGRQFSNSRSEMNVSTLELGDSALYLCASSQGGLSGDLFFGEGSRLTVL.

In the case of this clonotype: This may be a read error: a much more frequent sequence differs by one nucleotide. The gene calls are TRBV4-2 and TRBJ2-7; 11 nucleotides line up with TRBD2. Unmatched junction bases numbered 13, after V lost 5 bases and J lost 7 bases. CDR3 length: 16 residues. CDR1 is LGHNA and CDR2 is YNFKEQ in the germline V gene. For the CDR3, the DNA is TGTGCCAGCAGCTCCCATAGCGGGGGGGCCGACAATGAGCAGTACTTC. Amino acid sequence: CASSSHSGGADNEQYF.

This clonotype was detected many times. The chain links TRBV7-9 to TRBJ2-1; TRBD2 matches 9 bases. CDR1 and CDR2 (germline): SEHNR, FQNEAQ (reference sequence). This CDR3 contains 17 residues. Losses at the gene ends were 4 bases for V and 0 bases for J; bases not matched to a gene: 7. The DNA of the CDR3 is TGTGCCAGCAGCTCGTCTACTAGCGGGTTCTCCTACAATGAGCAGTTCTTC. It yields the protein CASSSSTSGFSYNEQFF.

The chain links TRBV20-1 to TRBJ2-1, with D uncertain. The CDR3 spans 14 residues. Looked up from germline, CDR1 is DFQATT and CDR2 is SNEGSKA (reference sequence). Trimming pared 1 base from V and 9 bases from J, leaving 16 bases between. The CDR3 is CSARVSLGLGEQFF. CDR3 nucleotides: TGCAGTGCTAGAGTAAGCCTGGGTCTTGGTGAGCAGTTCTTC.

The table lists this clonotype with many counts. This chain links TRBV20-1 with TRBJ2-7; 9 bases are a match to TRBD2. Unmatched junction bases numbered 4, after V lost 3 bases and J lost 1 base. CDR1 is DFQATT and CDR2 is SNEGSKA in the germline V gene (reference sequence). The CDR3 consists of 14 residues. As DNA, the CDR3 is TGCAGTGCTAGTTCGCGGGAGGGTTCCTACGAGCAGTACTTC. This encodes CSASSREGSYEQYF.

On this clonotype itself: At one of its ends the junction is not consistent with the germline gene, which may arise from a read error. The chain links TRBV20-1 to TRBJ2-1; TRBD2 matches at 7 bases. Germline-derived CDR1 and CDR2 are DFQATT and SNEGSKA (reference sequence). The CDR3 length is 16 residues. CDR3 in amino acids: CSTSLPRGTTYNEQFF. CDR3 nucleotide sequence: TGCAGTACTAGCTTGCCGCGAGGGACTACCTACAATGAGCAGTTCTTC.

Of note for this clonotype: The junction does not match germline at one end; this may be a read error. V and J are TRBV7-9 and TRBJ2-1; the D is unclear. CDR3 length equals 13 residues. Per the germline V gene, CDR1 is SEHNR and CDR2 is FQNEAQ (reference sequence). CDR3 coding DNA: TGTACCAGCAGCGCTCGGACCTACAATGAGCAGTTCTTC. It encodes CTSSARTYNEQFF.

This chain connects TRBV11-2 to TRBJ2-5; D is undetermined. Trimming removed 1 base from V and 5 bases from J, with 17 bases in between. The CDR3 is made up of 16 amino acids. Germline loops: CDR1 SGHAT, CDR2 FQNNGV. The CDR3: CASSLVPTNVRETQYF. DNA for the CDR3: TGTGCCAGCAGCTTAGTTCCCACGAACGTCCGGGAGACCCAGTACTTC.

The sample holds many counts of this clonotype. The chain carries TRBV7-2 and TRBJ2-3; D is perhaps TRBD2 (6 bases). Looked up from germline, CDR1 is SGHTA and CDR2 is FQGNSA. This CDR3 region has 14 residues. V gave up 5 bases and J gave up 3 bases, with 12 bases separating them. CDR3 sequence reads: CASSPIAATDTQYF. The CDR3 DNA follows: TGTGCCAGCAGCCCAATAGCGGCAACAGATACGCAGTATTTT. The variable domain in full, completed from reference TRBV7-2 and TRBJ2-3, reads GAGVSQSPSNKVTEKGKDVELRCDPISGHTALYWYRQSLGQGLEFLIYFQGNSAPDKSGLPSDRFSAERTGGSVSTLTIQRTQQEDSAVYLCASSPIAATDTQYFGPGTRLTVL.

The chain has TRBV29-1 and TRBJ2-5, with D perhaps TRBD1 (5 bases). Between the trimmed V and J ends, which lost 6 bases and 1 base, there was a span of 15 bases. CDR1 and CDR2 from the germline V gene are SQVTM and ANQGSEA. The CDR3 runs 14 residues. CDR3 loop: CSVRTGGSQETQYF. CDR3 sequence (DNA): TGCAGCGTCCGAACAGGTGGCTCCCAAGAGACCCAGTACTTC. The complete variable domain, with remaining parts taken from reference TRBV29-1 and TRBJ2-5, reads SAVISQKPSRDICQRGTSLTIQCQVDSQVTMMFWYRQQPGQSLTLIATANQGSEATYESGFVIDKFPISRPNLTFSTLTVSNMSPEDSSIYLCSVRTGGSQETQYFGPGTRLLVL.

This chain uses TRBV4-2 with TRBJ1-2; D perhaps matches TRBD1 (5 bases). The CDR3 has 16 amino acids. Germline CDR1 LGHNA, CDR2 YNFKEQ. The V end was cut by 2 bases, the J end by 1 base, with 14 bases between. The chain's CDR3 is CASSQNDRGLNYGYTF. DNA of the CDR3: TGTGCCAGCAGCCAAAATGATAGGGGCCTTAACTATGGCTACACCTTC.

This chain connects TRBV6-5 to TRBJ2-7; possibly TRBD1 for D (5 bases). Trimming took 0 bases from V and 6 from J, leaving 21 bases between them. CDR1 and CDR2 from the germline V gene are MNHEY and SVGAGI. The CDR3 sequence is 17 residues long. CDR3 sequence reads: CASSYSISAGPWGEQYF. Here the CDR3 DNA reads TGTGCCAGCAGTTACTCGATCAGTGCAGGGCCGTGGGGCGAGCAGTACTTC.

The J gene is TRBJ2-5, the V gene TRBV4-1; 8 positions match TRBD1. Germline CDR1 is MGHRA and CDR2 is YSYEKL. J was trimmed by 5 bases and V by 4 bases; bases with no gene match: 9. The CDR3 sequence is 15 residues long. CDR3 residues: CASSPLQGDGETQYF. In DNA, the CDR3 is TGCGCCAGCAGCCCGTTACAGGGGGACGGGGAGACCCAGTACTTC.

This clonotype was recorded once. This chain uses TRBV20-1 with TRBJ2-2, with TRBD1 matching over 7 bases. Germline CDR1 DFQATT, CDR2 SNEGSKA (reference sequence). This CDR3 region has 12 residues. Trimming took 5 bases from V and 6 from J; bases not matched to a gene: 3. DNA of the CDR3: TGCAGTGCTTGGGACAGCCCCGGGGAGCTGTTTTTT. Translated, it gives CSAWDSPGELFF.

Comments on this clonotype: One end of the junction fails to match germline, which may point to a read error. The CDR3: CTSSHGTSGANEQFF. CDR3 DNA sequence: TGTACCAGCAGCCACGGGACTAGCGGGGCCAATGAGCAGTTCTTC. The rearrangement uses TRBV3-1 and TRBJ2-1, with TRBD2 matching 13 bases. This CDR3 is 15 amino acids long. The V gene's germline CDR1 is LGHDT and CDR2 YNNKEL (reference sequence).